This is a list of T cell receptor beta chains from one sample in a study of Ad26.COV2.S vaccination and SARS-CoV-2 variants. Measured with immunoSEQ multiplex PCR; TCRdb has only the in-frame clones, and not every one. Among roughly 500,000 clones, 87% were seen once, and the ten largest hold 9.5% to 15%. The sample in question was peripheral blood, obtained in a trial of Ad26.COV2.S vaccine versus placebo. The receptors originated from a person aged 18-60 years who received the Ad26.COV2.S COVID-19 vaccine or a placebo. The CDR3 runs from the conserved cysteine through the conserved F or W. A D gene is named only where the DNA matches it firmly. Some rows have no size entry. The others give once, few or many, or a class for an expanded clone.

v_call	j_call	clone_size	d_call	cdr3_aa	cdr3_nt
TRBV27	TRBJ1-6	few	TRBD1	CASRERFGQGFGVTHSPLHF	TGTGCCAGCAGGGAACGATTTGGACAGGGCTTCGGGGTTACCCATTCACCCCTCCACTTT
TRBV28	TRBJ1-1	-	-	CASTPGVEAFF	TGTGCCAGCACCCCAGGGGTTGAAGCTTTCTTT
TRBV6-5	TRBJ1-1	-	-	CAARGLPNTEAFF	TGTGCCGCCCGGGGGCTGCCTAACACTGAAGCTTTCTTT
TRBV7-6	TRBJ2-7	-	-	CASSSLDRTTYYEQYF	TGTGCCAGCAGCTCTTTGGACAGAACAACGTACTACGAGCAGTACTTC
TRBV28	TRBJ2-1	once	TRBD2	CASLRSGGLAEQFF	TGTGCCAGCTTACGATCGGGGGGGCTGGCTGAGCAGTTCTTC
TRBV28	TRBJ1-5	-	-	CASRDIPQPQHF	TGTGCCAGCAGGGACATTCCTCAGCCCCAGCATTTT
TRBV27	TRBJ2-7	-	TRBD1	CASSSWTGNSYEQYF	TGTGCCAGCAGTTCTTGGACAGGGAATTCCTACGAGCAGTACTTC
TRBV25-1	TRBJ2-1	-	TRBD2	CATLAGEGQFF	TGTGCCACTCTAGCGGGAGAAGGCCAGTTCTTC
TRBV11-1	TRBJ1-6	-	-	CASSYVSNSPLHF	TGTGCCAGCAGCTACGTTTCTAATTCACCCCTCCACTTT
TRBV28	TRBJ1-5	few	-	CASSLLTRVDNQPQHF	TGTGCCAGCAGTTTATTAACCAGGGTGGACAATCAGCCCCAGCATTTT
TRBV7-3	TRBJ2-2	-	TRBD2	CASSLDQGLVNTGELFF	TGTGCCAGCAGCTTAGACCAGGGACTAGTAAACACCGGGGAGCTGTTTTTT
TRBV5-1	TRBJ2-2	-	-	CASSLGRASTGELFF	TGCGCCAGCAGCTTGGGTCGAGCGAGCACCGGGGAGCTGTTTTTT
TRBV9	TRBJ2-3	few	-	CASSVEGSTDTQYF	TGTGCCAGCAGCGTAGAAGGCAGCACAGATACGCAGTATTTT
TRBV29-1	TRBJ1-1	-	-	CSVDGGIGTEAFF	TGCAGCGTTGACGGAGGAATTGGCACTGAAGCTTTCTTT
TRBV28	TRBJ1-6	-	-	CATKVGDNSPLHF	TGTGCCACCAAGGTAGGGGATAATTCACCCCTCCACTTT
TRBV28	TRBJ1-5	-	-	CASSFIYQEDQPQHF	TGTGCCAGCAGTTTCATATATCAGGAGGATCAGCCCCAGCATTTT
TRBV28	TRBJ2-1	-	TRBD2	CASSLFSGRSNEQFF	TGTGCCAGCAGTCTCTTTAGCGGGAGAAGTAATGAGCAGTTCTTC
TRBV28	TRBJ2-4	-	-	CASSRRMFQYF	TGTGCCAGCAGTCGCCGGATGTTTCAGTACTTC
TRBV5-5	TRBJ1-3	-	-	CASSFGAGLAGNTIYF	TGTGCCAGCAGCTTTGGAGCCGGCCTAGCTGGAAACACCATATATTTT
TRBV11-3	TRBJ2-1	-	-	CASSLEAHEQFF	TGTGCCAGCAGCTTAGAGGCACATGAGCAGTTCTTC
TRBV19	TRBJ1-2	-	-	CASTTNNYGYTF	TGTGCCAGCACCACTAACAACTATGGCTACACCTTC
TRBV9	TRBJ1-6	-	TRBD1	CASSVGTGGSSPLHF	TGTGCCAGCAGCGTAGGGACAGGGGGTTCTTCACCCCTCCACTTT